This T cell receptor (beta chain) derives from a study of blood T cell repertoires in COVID-19. Study-wide background: COVID-19 samples, acute and convalescent, were from the United States, Italy and Spain.

The CDR3 is made up of 15 amino acids. The germline V gene has CDR1 SGHVS and CDR2 FQNEAQ. Losses at the gene ends were 10 bases for V and 10 bases for J; bases not matched to a gene: 16. Produced via immunoSEQ multiplex PCR; TCRdb's table is partial and in-frame only. The table lists more than 200,000 clones, 85% to 90% of them singletons. This sequence originates from a man aged 50-59 years with acute or convalescent COVID-19. V and J are TRBV7-8 and TRBJ1-6, with TRBD1 matching over 7 bases. Input material: peripheral blood. The CDR3 loop reads CATKQGQGTWSPLHF. The CDR3 DNA is TGTGCCACCAAACAGGGGCAGGGGACATGGTCACCCCTCCACTTT.